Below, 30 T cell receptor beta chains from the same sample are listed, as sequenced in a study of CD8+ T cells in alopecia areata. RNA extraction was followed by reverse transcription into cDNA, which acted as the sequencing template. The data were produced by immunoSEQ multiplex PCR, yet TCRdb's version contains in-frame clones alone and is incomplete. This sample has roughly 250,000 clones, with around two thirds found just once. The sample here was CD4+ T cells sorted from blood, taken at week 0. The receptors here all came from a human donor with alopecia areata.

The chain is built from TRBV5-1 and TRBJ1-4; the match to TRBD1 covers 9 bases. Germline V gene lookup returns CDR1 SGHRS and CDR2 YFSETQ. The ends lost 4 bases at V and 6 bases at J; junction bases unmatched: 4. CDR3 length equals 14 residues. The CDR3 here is CASSDDRGDEKLFF. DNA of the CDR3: TGCGCCAGCAGCGACGACAGGGGGGATGAAAAACTGTTTTTT.

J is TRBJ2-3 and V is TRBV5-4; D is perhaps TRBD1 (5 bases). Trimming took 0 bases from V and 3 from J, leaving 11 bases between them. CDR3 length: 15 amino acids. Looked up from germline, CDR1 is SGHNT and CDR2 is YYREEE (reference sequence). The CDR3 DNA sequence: TGTGCCAGCAGCTTGGTAGGGGCCGGTACAGATACGCAGTATTTT. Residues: CASSLVGAGTDTQYF.

The CDR3: CASSEAEGLQSYEQYF. The CDR3 region has the DNA TGTGCCAGCAGTGAAGCGGAGGGACTTCAATCCTACGAGCAGTACTTC. The V and J genes are TRBV7-9 and TRBJ2-7; tentative D call: TRBD2 (6 bases). Trimming removed 6 bases from V and 1 base from J, with 19 bases in between. Germline CDR1 reads SEHNR; CDR2 reads FQNEAQ (reference sequence). This CDR3 is 16 amino acids long.

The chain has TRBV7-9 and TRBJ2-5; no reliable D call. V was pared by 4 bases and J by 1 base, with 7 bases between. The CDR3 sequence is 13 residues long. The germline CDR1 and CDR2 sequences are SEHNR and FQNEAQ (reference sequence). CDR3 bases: TGTGCCAGCAGCTGGATGCTCCAAGAGACCCAGTACTTC. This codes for CASSWMLQETQYF. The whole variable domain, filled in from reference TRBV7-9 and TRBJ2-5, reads DTGVSQNPRHKITKRGQNVTFRCDPISEHNRLYWYRQTLGQGPEFLTYFQNEAQLEKSRLLSDRFSAERPKGSFSTLEIQRTEQGDSAMYLCASSWMLQETQYFGPGTRLLVL.

The CDR3 nucleotides read TGTGCCAGCAGTTACGATGGACAACGCCACTATGGCTACACCTTC. Residues: CASSYDGQRHYGYTF. J is TRBJ1-2 and V is TRBV6-5, with a weak D call TRBD1 (5 bases). The V gene lost 2 bases and the J gene lost 3 bases, with 13 bases spanning the gap. The CDR3 sequence is 15 residues long. Germline-derived CDR1 and CDR2 are MNHEY and SVGAGI.

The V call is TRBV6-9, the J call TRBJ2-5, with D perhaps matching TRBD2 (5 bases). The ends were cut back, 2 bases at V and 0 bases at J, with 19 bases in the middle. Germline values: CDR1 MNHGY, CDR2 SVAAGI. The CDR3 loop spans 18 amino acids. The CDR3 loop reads CASSYPLHRGLNQETQYF. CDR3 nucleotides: TGTGCCAGCAGTTATCCCCTGCATCGGGGTCTAAACCAAGAGACCCAGTACTTC.

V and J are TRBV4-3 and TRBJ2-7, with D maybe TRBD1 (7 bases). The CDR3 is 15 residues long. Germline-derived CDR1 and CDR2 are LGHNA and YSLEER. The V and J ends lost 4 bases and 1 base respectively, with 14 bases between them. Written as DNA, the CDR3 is TGCGCCAGCAGCCGCGGGACAGCCGGATCCTACGAGCAGTACTTC. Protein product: CASSRGTAGSYEQYF.

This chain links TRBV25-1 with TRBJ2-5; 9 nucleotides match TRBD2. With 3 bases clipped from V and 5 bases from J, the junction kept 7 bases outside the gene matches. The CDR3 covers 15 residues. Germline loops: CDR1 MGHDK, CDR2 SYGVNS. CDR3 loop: CASSDLAGVPETQYF. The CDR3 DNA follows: TGTGCCAGCAGTGATTTAGCGGGGGTCCCTGAGACCCAGTACTTC.

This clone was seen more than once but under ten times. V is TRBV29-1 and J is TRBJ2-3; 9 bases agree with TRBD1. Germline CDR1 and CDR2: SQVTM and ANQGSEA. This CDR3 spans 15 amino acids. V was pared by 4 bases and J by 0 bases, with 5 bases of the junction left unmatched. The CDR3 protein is CSVAGGQGSTDTQYF. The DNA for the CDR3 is TGCAGCGTTGCGGGGGGACAGGGCAGCACAGATACGCAGTATTTT.

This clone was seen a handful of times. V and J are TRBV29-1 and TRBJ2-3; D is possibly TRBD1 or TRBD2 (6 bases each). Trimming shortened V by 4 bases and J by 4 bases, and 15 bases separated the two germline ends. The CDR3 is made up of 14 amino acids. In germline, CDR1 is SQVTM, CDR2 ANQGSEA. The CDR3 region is CSVGSRGRADTQYF. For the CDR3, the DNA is TGCAGCGTTGGATCCCGGGGGCGAGCAGATACGCAGTATTTT.

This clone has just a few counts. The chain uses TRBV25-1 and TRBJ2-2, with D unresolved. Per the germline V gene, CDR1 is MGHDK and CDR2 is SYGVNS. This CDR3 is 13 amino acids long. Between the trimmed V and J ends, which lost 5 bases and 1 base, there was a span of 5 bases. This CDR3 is CASSMGNTGELFF. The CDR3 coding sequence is TGTGCCAGCAGTATGGGGAACACCGGGGAGCTGTTTTTT.

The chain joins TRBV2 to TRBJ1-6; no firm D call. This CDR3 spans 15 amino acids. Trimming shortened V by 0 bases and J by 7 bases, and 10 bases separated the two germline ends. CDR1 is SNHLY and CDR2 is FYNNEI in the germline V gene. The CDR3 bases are TGTGCCAGCAGTGAAGCCGGGCTAAGGAATTCACCCCTCCACTTT. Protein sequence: CASSEAGLRNSPLHF.

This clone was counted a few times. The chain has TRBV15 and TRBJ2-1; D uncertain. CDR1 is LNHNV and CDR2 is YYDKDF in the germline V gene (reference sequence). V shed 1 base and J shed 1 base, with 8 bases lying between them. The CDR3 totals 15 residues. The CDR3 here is CATSRVGESYNEQFF. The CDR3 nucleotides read TGTGCCACCAGCAGAGTCGGTGAATCCTACAATGAGCAGTTCTTC.

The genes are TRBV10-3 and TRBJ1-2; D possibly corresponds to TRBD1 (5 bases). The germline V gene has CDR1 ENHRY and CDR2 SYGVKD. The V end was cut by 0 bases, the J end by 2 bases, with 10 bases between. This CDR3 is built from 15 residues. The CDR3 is CAISESNRINYGYTF. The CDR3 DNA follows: TGTGCCATCAGTGAGTCGAACAGGATAAACTATGGCTACACCTTC.

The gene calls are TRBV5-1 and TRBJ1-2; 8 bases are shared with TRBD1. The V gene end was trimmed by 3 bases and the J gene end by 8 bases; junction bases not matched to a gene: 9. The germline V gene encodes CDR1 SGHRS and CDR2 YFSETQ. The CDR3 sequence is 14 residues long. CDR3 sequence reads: CASSSGQGPGGYTF. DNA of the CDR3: TGCGCCAGCAGCTCCGGACAGGGCCCGGGCGGCTACACCTTC.

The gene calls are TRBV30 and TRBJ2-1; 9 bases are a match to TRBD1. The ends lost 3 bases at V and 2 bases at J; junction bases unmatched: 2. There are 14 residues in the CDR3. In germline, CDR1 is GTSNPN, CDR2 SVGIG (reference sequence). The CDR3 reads CAWRDRGPYNEQFF. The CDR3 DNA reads TGTGCCTGGAGGGACAGGGGTCCCTACAATGAGCAGTTCTTC. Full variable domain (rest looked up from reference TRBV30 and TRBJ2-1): SQTIHQWPATLVQPVGSPLSLECTVEGTSNPNLYWYRQAAGRGLQLLFYSVGIGQISSEVPQNLSASRPQDRQFILSSKKLLLSDSGFYLCAWRDRGPYNEQFFGPGTRLTVL.

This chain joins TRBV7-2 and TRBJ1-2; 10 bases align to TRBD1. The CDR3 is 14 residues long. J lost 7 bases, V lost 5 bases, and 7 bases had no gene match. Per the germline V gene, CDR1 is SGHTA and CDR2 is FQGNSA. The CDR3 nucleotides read TGTGCCAGCAGCCACCGGGACAGGGGAGTTGGCTACACCTTC. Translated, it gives CASSHRDRGVGYTF.

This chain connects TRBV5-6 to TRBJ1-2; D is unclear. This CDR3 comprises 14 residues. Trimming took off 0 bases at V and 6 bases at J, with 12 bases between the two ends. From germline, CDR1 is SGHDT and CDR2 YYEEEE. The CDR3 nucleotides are TGTGCCAGCAGCTTGGGCCCATTGGTAGATGGCTACACCTTC. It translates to CASSLGPLVDGYTF. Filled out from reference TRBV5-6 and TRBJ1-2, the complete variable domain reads DAGVTQSPTHLIKTRGQQVTLRCSPKSGHDTVSWYQQALGQGPQFIFQYYEEEERQRGNFPDRFSGHQFPNYSSELNVNALLLGDSALYLCASSLGPLVDGYTFGSGTRLTVV.

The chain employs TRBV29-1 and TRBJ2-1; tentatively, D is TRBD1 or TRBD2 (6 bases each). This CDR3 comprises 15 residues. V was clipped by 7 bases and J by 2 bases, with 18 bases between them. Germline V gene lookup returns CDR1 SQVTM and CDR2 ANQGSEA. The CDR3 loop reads CSARRRGAPYNEQFF. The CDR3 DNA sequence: TGCAGCGCCCGGCGTAGGGGGGCCCCCTACAATGAGCAGTTCTTC.

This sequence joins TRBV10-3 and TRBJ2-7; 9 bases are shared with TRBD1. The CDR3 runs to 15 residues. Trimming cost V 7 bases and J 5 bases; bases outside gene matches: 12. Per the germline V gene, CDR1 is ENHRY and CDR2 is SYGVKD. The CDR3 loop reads CAIILSRDRVDEQYF. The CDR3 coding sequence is TGTGCCATCATTCTCTCCCGGGACAGGGTCGACGAGCAGTACTTC.

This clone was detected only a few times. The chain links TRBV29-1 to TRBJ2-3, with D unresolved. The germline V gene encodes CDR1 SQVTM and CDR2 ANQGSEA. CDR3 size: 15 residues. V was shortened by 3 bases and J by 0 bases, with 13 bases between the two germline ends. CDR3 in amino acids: CSVEEIKSSTDTQYF. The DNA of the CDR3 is TGCAGCGTTGAGGAAATAAAATCTAGCACAGATACGCAGTATTTT.

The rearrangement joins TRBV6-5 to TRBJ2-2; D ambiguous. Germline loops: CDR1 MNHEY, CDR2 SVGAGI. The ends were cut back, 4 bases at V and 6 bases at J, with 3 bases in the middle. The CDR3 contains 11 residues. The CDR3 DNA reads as TGTGCCAGCAGTTCCCCCGGGGAGCTGTTTTTT. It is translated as CASSSPGELFF.

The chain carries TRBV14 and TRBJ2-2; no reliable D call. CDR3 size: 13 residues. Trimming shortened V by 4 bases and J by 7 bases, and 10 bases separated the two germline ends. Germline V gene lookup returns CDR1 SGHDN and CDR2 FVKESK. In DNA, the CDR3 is TGTGCCAGCAGCCCCGTCCCCGGCGGGGAGCTGTTTTTT. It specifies CASSPVPGGELFF. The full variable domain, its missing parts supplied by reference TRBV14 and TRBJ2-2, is EAGVTQFPSHSVIEKGQTVTLRCDPISGHDNLYWYRRVMGKEIKFLLHFVKESKQDESGMPNNRFLAERTGGTYSTLKVQPAELEDSGVYFCASSPVPGGELFFGEGSRLTVL.

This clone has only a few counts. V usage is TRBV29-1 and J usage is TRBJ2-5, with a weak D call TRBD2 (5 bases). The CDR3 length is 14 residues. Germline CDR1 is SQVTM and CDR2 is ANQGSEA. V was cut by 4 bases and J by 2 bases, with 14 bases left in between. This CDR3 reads CSVAREGLQETQYF. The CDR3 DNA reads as TGCAGCGTTGCACGGGAAGGCCTTCAAGAGACCCAGTACTTC.

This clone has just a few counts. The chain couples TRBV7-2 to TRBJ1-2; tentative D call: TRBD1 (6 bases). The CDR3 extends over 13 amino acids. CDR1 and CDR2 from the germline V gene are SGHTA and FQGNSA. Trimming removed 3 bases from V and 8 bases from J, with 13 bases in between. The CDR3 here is CASSFYRDGGYTF. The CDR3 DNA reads TGTGCCAGCAGCTTTTACAGGGACGGCGGCTACACCTTC. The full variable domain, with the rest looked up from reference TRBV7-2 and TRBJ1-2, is GAGVSQSPSNKVTEKGKDVELRCDPISGHTALYWYRQSLGQGLEFLIYFQGNSAPDKSGLPSDRFSAERTGGSVSTLTIQRTQQEDSAVYLCASSFYRDGGYTFGSGTRLTVV.

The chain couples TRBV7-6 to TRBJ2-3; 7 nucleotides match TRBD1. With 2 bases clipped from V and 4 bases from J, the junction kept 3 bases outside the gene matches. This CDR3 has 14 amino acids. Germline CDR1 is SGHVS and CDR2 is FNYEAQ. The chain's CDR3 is CASSLTGVADTQYF. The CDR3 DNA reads TGTGCCAGCAGCTTAACAGGGGTCGCAGATACGCAGTATTTT. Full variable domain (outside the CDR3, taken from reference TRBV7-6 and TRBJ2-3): GAGVSQSPRYKVTKRGQDVALRCDPISGHVSLYWYRQALGQGPEFLTYFNYEAQQDKSGLPNDRFSAERPEGSISTLTIQRTEQRDSAMYRCASSLTGVADTQYFGPGTRLTVL.

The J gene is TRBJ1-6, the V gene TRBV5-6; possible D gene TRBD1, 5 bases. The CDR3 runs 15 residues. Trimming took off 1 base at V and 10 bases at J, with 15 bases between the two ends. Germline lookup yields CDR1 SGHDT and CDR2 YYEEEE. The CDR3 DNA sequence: TGTGCCAGCAGCTTGTCCCGGGACCGAATCTCACCCCTCCACTTT. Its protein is CASSLSRDRISPLHF.

The DNA of the CDR3 is TGTGCCAGCAGCCAGAGCACCGGGGAGCTGTTTTTT. Its protein is CASSQSTGELFF. V and J are TRBV6-6 and TRBJ2-2; D gene unclear. The germline CDR1 and CDR2 sequences are MNHNY and SVGAGI (reference sequence). The CDR3 is 12 residues long. V lost 6 bases, J lost 4 bases, and 6 bases lay in between.

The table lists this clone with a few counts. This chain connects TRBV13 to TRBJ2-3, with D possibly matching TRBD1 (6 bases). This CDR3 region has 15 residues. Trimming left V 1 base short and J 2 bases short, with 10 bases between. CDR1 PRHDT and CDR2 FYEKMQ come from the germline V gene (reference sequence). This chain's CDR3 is CASSLADRATDTQYF. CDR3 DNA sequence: TGTGCCAGCAGCTTAGCGGACAGAGCCACAGATACGCAGTATTTT. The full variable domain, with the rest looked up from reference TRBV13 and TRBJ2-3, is AAGVIQSPRHLIKEKRETATLKCYPIPRHDTVYWYQQGPGQDPQFLISFYEKMQSDKGSIPDRFSAQQFSDYHSELNMSSLELGDSALYFCASSLADRATDTQYFGPGTRLTVL.

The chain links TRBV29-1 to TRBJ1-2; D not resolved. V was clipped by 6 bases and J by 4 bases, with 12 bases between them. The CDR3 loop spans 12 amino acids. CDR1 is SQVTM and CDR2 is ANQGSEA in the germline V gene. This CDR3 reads CSVQPTSYGYTF. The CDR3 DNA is TGCAGCGTCCAACCCACAAGCTATGGCTACACCTTC.